Following are 6 T cell receptor beta chains from one sample sequenced in a study of beta chain features in type 1 diabetes. Expressed TCRB transcripts were sequenced because the entire RNA isolate underwent reverse transcription. Measured with immunoSEQ multiplex PCR; TCRdb has only the in-frame clones, and not every one. In the table there are about 470,000 clones, over 25% of which are singletons. Sequenced input: naive CD4+ T cells from blood. These receptors all stem from a man aged 18-30 years in good health.

As to this clone: Other DNA sequences within the sample encode an identical CDR3. V is TRBV5-1 and J is TRBJ2-6, with unresolved D. Germline V gene lookup returns CDR1 SGHRS and CDR2 YFSETQ. The ends were cut back, 4 bases at V and 0 bases at J, with 5 bases in the middle. The length of the CDR3 is 14 residues. The CDR3 loop reads CASSPTSGANVLTF. Written as DNA, the CDR3 is TGCGCCAGCAGCCCGACCTCTGGGGCCAACGTCCTGACTTTC.

This clone occurred a few times. The J gene is TRBJ2-1, the V gene TRBV25-1; maybe TRBD1 (5 bases). Germline V gives CDR1 MGHDK, CDR2 SYGVNS. CDR3 length: 13 amino acids. Trimming pared 6 bases from V and 3 bases from J, leaving 9 bases between. This CDR3 is CASRPTGYNEQFF. The CDR3 DNA reads as TGTGCCAGCAGGCCCACAGGCTACAATGAGCAGTTCTTC.

The chain employs TRBV29-1 and TRBJ1-1; D may be TRBD1 (6 bases). Looked up from germline, CDR1 is SQVTM and CDR2 is ANQGSEA. Between the trimmed V and J ends, which lost 6 bases and 1 base, there was a span of 12 bases. The CDR3 runs 13 residues. The CDR3 region is CSVATTGNTEAFF. The CDR3 nucleotides read TGCAGCGTGGCAACGACAGGGAACACTGAAGCTTTCTTT.

This clone was found a few times. CDR3 sequence reads: CASSLHRGQETQYF. The CDR3 nucleotides read TGCGCCAGCAGCTTGCACAGGGGCCAAGAGACCCAGTACTTC. The V call is TRBV5-1, the J call TRBJ2-5, with 7 bases lining up with TRBD1. The V and J ends lost 1 base and 1 base, in that order; junction bases with no gene match: 1. CDR3 length equals 14 residues. The germline gives CDR1 SGHRS, CDR2 YFSETQ.

The V and J genes are TRBV25-1 and TRBJ1-5, with 7 positions matching TRBD1. CDR1 is MGHDK, CDR2 SYGVNS, per germline. V was pared by 6 bases and J by 0 bases, with 11 bases of the junction left unmatched. The CDR3 is 17 residues long. In nucleotides, the CDR3 is TGTGCCAGCAGCCCCGGGGACAGTTCACATAGCAATCAGCCCCAGCATTTT. Encoded protein: CASSPGDSSHSNQPQHF.

This clone was picked up a small number of times. V gene TRBV15 combines with J gene TRBJ2-5; a possible D gene is TRBD1 (6 bases). CDR1 is LNHNV, CDR2 YYDKDF, per germline (reference sequence). Trimming took 0 bases from V and 5 from J, leaving 13 bases between them. This CDR3 is built from 15 residues. The CDR3 nucleotides read TGTGCCACCAGCAGAGAGCACAGGGCTCGGGAGACCCAGTACTTC. The encoded protein is CATSREHRARETQYF.